Following are 9 T cell receptor beta chains from one sample sequenced in a study of blood T cell repertoires in COVID-19. TCRdb keeps only in-frame clones here, not all; method: immunoSEQ multiplex PCR. In the table there are a few hundred thousand clones, roughly 85% of which are singletons. The sample consisted of peripheral blood. Receptors were obtained from a woman between 18 and 30 years old with acute or convalescent COVID-19.

This rearrangement joins TRBV2 to TRBJ2-7; 11 bases are a match to TRBD1. The length of the CDR3 is 15 residues. The germline V gene has CDR1 SNHLY and CDR2 FYNNEI. The V gene end was trimmed by 4 bases and the J gene end by 2 bases; junction bases not matched to a gene: 4. The DNA for the CDR3 is TGTGCCAGCAGTGTAGGGGGACAGGGGGCCTACGAGCAGTACTTC. Residues: CASSVGGQGAYEQYF.

This chain joins TRBV5-4 and TRBJ2-7; TRBD2 is a possible D gene (5 bases). V was clipped by 0 bases and J by 4 bases, with 14 bases between them. There are 15 residues in the CDR3. Germline CDR1 reads SGHNT; CDR2 reads YYREEE (reference sequence). The CDR3: CASSLAPEGQYEQYF. DNA of the CDR3: TGTGCCAGCAGCTTGGCCCCTGAGGGCCAGTACGAGCAGTACTTC.

The gene calls are TRBV6-5 and TRBJ1-1; D gene uncertain. Germline V lookup: CDR1 MNHEY, CDR2 SVGAGI. The V and J ends lost 6 bases and 1 base respectively, with 6 bases between them. The CDR3 sequence is 12 residues long. CDR3 DNA: TGTGCCAGCAGGAGACAGAACACTGAAGCTTTCTTT. It encodes CASRRQNTEAFF.

The gene calls are TRBV5-1 and TRBJ1-2; TRBD1 agrees at 11 bases. Trimming cost V 0 bases and J 4 bases; bases outside gene matches: 5. The CDR3 totals 16 residues. Germline lookup yields CDR1 SGHRS and CDR2 YFSETQ. CDR3 protein: CASSLADRGRSYGYTF. The CDR3 region has the DNA TGCGCCAGCAGCTTGGCGGACAGGGGGCGAAGCTATGGCTACACCTTC.

V gene TRBV12-3 or TRBV12-4 combines with J gene TRBJ1-2; no definite D call. The CDR3 is 12 amino acids. V lost 7 bases, J lost 4 bases, and 10 bases lay in between. The CDR3 loop reads CASNVGSYGYTF. In DNA form, the CDR3 reads TGTGCCAGCAACGTCGGGAGCTATGGCTACACCTTC.

This rearrangement joins TRBV7-9 to TRBJ2-5; maybe TRBD2 (6 bases). CDR1 and CDR2 (germline): SEHNR, FQNEAQ (reference sequence). The CDR3 is made up of 12 amino acids. Trimming took 8 bases from V and 0 from J, leaving 7 bases between them. CDR3 region: CASAGYQETQYF. CDR3 in DNA: TGTGCCAGCGCGGGGTACCAAGAGACCCAGTACTTC.

The genes are TRBV21-1 and TRBJ2-1; the table's TRBD2 call for D was not verified on the DNA. TRBV21-1 is tagged as a pseudogene. The length of the CDR3 is 18 residues. The CDR3 DNA follows: TGTGCCCCCAAGGATCTACTAGAAAAAAAAGATAGCTACAATGAGCAGTTCTTC. It yields the protein CAPKDLLEKKDSYNEQFF.

The chain combines TRBV2 with TRBJ2-5; D is ambiguous. The V end was cut by 6 bases, the J end by 5 bases, with 7 bases between. CDR3 length: 11 amino acids. Germline CDR1 is SNHLY and CDR2 is FYNNEI. As DNA, the CDR3 is TGTGCCAGCAGCAGGTCCGAGACCCAGTACTTC. Protein product: CASSRSETQYF.

This sequence joins TRBV9 and TRBJ2-7; 8 nucleotides align to TRBD2. Germline trimming cut 4 bases from V and 7 bases from J; bases unmatched to any gene: 7. Germline CDR1 is SGDLS and CDR2 is YYNGEE. The CDR3 totals 13 residues. In nucleotides, the CDR3 is TGTGCCAGCAGCTCCGGGGGGGGAGGGGAGCAGTACTTC. Encoded protein: CASSSGGGGEQYF.